The 3 T cell receptor beta chains below come from one sample, sequenced in a study of blood T cell repertoires in COVID-19. Profiling relied on immunoSEQ multiplex PCR, and the TCRdb table lists in-frame clones only, not all of them. The data hold 300,000 to 350,000 clones, with about nine tenths observed a single time. Input material: peripheral blood. These receptors were obtained from a man younger than 35 with active or convalescent COVID-19.

The chain combines TRBV13 with TRBJ2-1, with 9 bases matching TRBD2. The CDR3 length is 17 residues. Trimming took 5 bases from V and 7 from J; bases not matched to a gene: 15. CDR1 is PRHDT, CDR2 FYEKMQ, per germline (reference sequence). CDR3 residues: CASSNQEAGGIPNEQFF. CDR3 nucleotide sequence: TGTGCCAGCAGCAACCAGGAAGCGGGGGGTATCCCTAATGAGCAGTTCTTC.

The genes are TRBV27 and TRBJ2-1; 9 nucleotides line up with TRBD1. After removal of 5 bases from V and 9 bases from J, the junction contained 8 bases not matched to a gene. Germline V CDR1 and CDR2: MNHEY, SMNVEV (reference sequence). The CDR3 has 14 amino acids. CDR3 coding DNA: TGTGCCAGCAGTCTTTGGACAGGGGACACTGAGCAGTTCTTC. As protein: CASSLWTGDTEQFF.

The chain recombines TRBV6-2 or TRBV6-3 with TRBJ2-7; unclear D gene. Germline V lookup: CDR1 MNHEY, CDR2 SVGEGT. V shed 4 bases and J shed 3 bases, with 13 bases lying between them. The CDR3 spans 14 residues. The CDR3 DNA sequence: TGTGCCAGCAGTTTAACCCTCCCTAGCTACGAGCAGTACTTC. Amino acid sequence: CASSLTLPSYEQYF.